These T cell receptor beta chains were read from a single sample in a study of control samples from healthy donors and cancer patients. TCRdb's table, derived via immunoSEQ multiplex PCR, lists solely in-frame clones and lacks some. Of about 83,000 clones listed, 91% are singletons. Sequencing was carried out using blood. The receptors were sampled from a young man in good health. Each CDR3 is given with its conserved first and last residue. Each record gives: J gene, clone size, V gene, D gene, CDR3 length, CDR3 protein, CDR3 DNA. D genes are given only for firm matches. Clone size is not always given. Where it is, it says once, few, many or a class for expanded clones.

TRBJ1-6 once TRBV30 - 15 CAWSPRLGDNSPLHF TGTGCCTGGAGTCCTCGGCTCGGGGATAATTCACCCCTCCACTTT
TRBJ2-5 - TRBV29-1 TRBD2 15 CSVASGRAVAETQYF TGCAGCGTTGCTAGCGGGAGGGCCGTAGCAGAGACCCAGTACTTC
TRBJ1-6 - TRBV10-2 - 14 CASRDTGRNSPLHF TGCGCCAGCAGGGATACAGGGAGGAATTCACCCCTCCACTTT
TRBJ2-7 once TRBV5-1 TRBD2 16 CASSSGLAGGPHEQYF TGCGCCAGCAGCTCCGGACTAGCGGGGGGGCCCCACGAGCAGTACTTC
TRBJ1-2 - TRBV4-1 - 19 CASSQVEGIFPFGNYGYTF TGCGCCAGCAGCCAAGTGGAAGGGATATTCCCTTTTGGAAACTATGGCTACACCTTC
TRBJ2-2 - TRBV2 - 13 CASIWQSTGELFF TGTGCCAGCATTTGGCAGTCCACCGGGGAGCTGTTTTTT
TRBJ1-6 - TRBV28 - 17 CASSSLRTEIYNSPLHF TGTGCCAGCAGTTCGTTAAGGACAGAGATCTATAATTCACCCCTCCACTTT
TRBJ1-1 - TRBV12-3/TRBV12-4 - 13 CASSSQGNTEAFF TGTGCCAGCAGCTCACAGGGGAACACTGAAGCTTTCTTT
TRBJ1-2 - TRBV2 - 13 CASSEMSLYGYTF TGTGCCAGCAGTGAAATGTCGTTGTATGGCTACACCTTC
TRBJ1-2 - TRBV19 TRBD1 16 CASSPRGQGDDYGYTF TGTGCCAGTAGTCCCCGGGGACAGGGGGATGACTATGGCTACACCTTC
TRBJ1-4 - TRBV6-5 - 15 CASSSLLDSNEKLFF TGTGCCAGCAGTTCCCTGTTGGACTCTAATGAAAAACTGTTTTTT
TRBJ1-5 - TRBV6-6 - 14 CASSPSRENQPQHF TGTGCCAGCAGCCCGTCCAGGGAGAATCAGCCCCAGCATTTT
TRBJ2-5 once TRBV14 TRBD1 14 CASSQTNRGETQYF TGTGCCAGCAGCCAAACCAACAGGGGGGAGACCCAGTACTTC
TRBJ1-2 - TRBV7-6 - 16 CASSLAEDPSAYGYTF TGTGCCAGCAGCTTAGCGGAGGACCCGAGTGCCTATGGCTACACCTTC
TRBJ2-5 - TRBV29-1 - 13 CSVRRGTQETQYF TGCAGCGTTCGCAGGGGCACCCAAGAGACCCAGTACTTC
TRBJ1-5 - TRBV29-1 TRBD1 14 CSVAAGTGNQPQHF TGCAGCGTTGCTGCCGGGACAGGGAATCAGCCCCAGCATTTT
TRBJ1-3 - TRBV10-3 - 14 CAISESGAGNTIYF TGTGCCATCAGTGAGTCAGGGGCTGGAAACACCATATATTTT
TRBJ1-4 - TRBV9 TRBD1 18 CASSPRTGGVSRFEKLFF TGTGCCAGCAGCCCCCGGACAGGTGGAGTTTCGCGTTTCGAAAAACTGTTTTTT
TRBJ2-3 - TRBV21-1 - 15 CASSIRRQGLDTQYF TGTGCCAGCAGCATACGAAGACAGGGGTTGGACACGCAGTATTTT
TRBJ2-1 - TRBV5-8 TRBD2 14 CASSRAGGRGEQFF TGTGCCAGCAGCCGGGCAGGCGGGAGGGGTGAGCAGTTCTTC
TRBJ2-7 - TRBV7-8 - 15 CASSPMGGSSYEQYF TGTGCCAGCAGCCCCATGGGTGGGAGCTCCTACGAGCAGTACTTC
TRBJ2-5 - TRBV6-4 - 13 CASHTGYQETQYF TGTGCCAGCCATACAGGGTACCAAGAGACCCAGTACTTC
TRBJ1-1 - TRBV5-1 - 13 CASSPWTNTEAFF TGCGCCAGCAGCCCATGGACAAACACTGAAGCTTTCTTT
TRBJ2-2 - TRBV5-4 TRBD2 16 CASARTSGMNTGELFF TGTGCCAGCGCTAGGACTAGCGGGATGAACACCGGGGAGCTGTTTTTT
TRBJ2-7 - TRBV11-2 - 13 CASSLSPAHEQYF TGTGCCAGCAGCCTCAGCCCCGCACACGAGCAGTACTTC
TRBJ2-1 - TRBV4-1 TRBD2 19 CASSRKIVVEGLAGNEQFF TGCGCCAGCAGCCGCAAGATAGTTGTGGAGGGACTAGCGGGTAATGAGCAGTTCTTC
TRBJ1-2 - TRBV10-2 - 13 CASSAGLREGYTF TGCGCCAGCAGTGCAGGACTCAGGGAGGGCTACACCTTC
TRBJ1-2 once TRBV2 TRBD1 15 CASSEEGTGGYGYTF TGTGCCAGCAGTGAAGAGGGGACAGGGGGCTATGGCTACACCTTC
TRBJ1-6 once TRBV4-1 TRBD1 15 CASSQGQGRNSPLHF TGCGCCAGCAGCCAGGGACAGGGGCGAAATTCACCCCTCCACTTT
TRBJ2-7 - TRBV15 - 15 CATSRDLVDAYEQYF TGTGCCACCAGCAGAGATCTAGTGGATGCCTACGAGCAGTACTTC
TRBJ1-1 few TRBV19 - 14 CASSIHPMSEEAFF TGTGCCAGTAGTATTCACCCCATGAGCGAGGAAGCTTTCTTT
TRBJ1-1 - TRBV4-1 - 14 CASSQGTVNTEAFF TGCGCCAGCAGCCAAGGGACGGTCAACACTGAAGCTTTCTTT
TRBJ1-1 - TRBV6-5 - 15 CASSYSGNLNTEAFF TGTGCCAGCAGTTACTCGGGCAACCTGAACACTGAAGCTTTCTTT
TRBJ2-4 - TRBV6-6 TRBD1 15 CASTPDRVAKNIQYF TGTGCCAGCACCCCGGACAGGGTAGCCAAAAACATTCAGTACTTC
TRBJ1-1 - TRBV2 - 14 CASSVDRVNTEAFF TGTGCCAGCAGTGTAGACAGAGTGAACACTGAAGCTTTCTTT
TRBJ1-1 - TRBV3-1/TRBV3-2 - 13 CASSQGPNTEAFF TGTGCCAGCAGCCAGGGGCCGAACACTGAAGCTTTCTTT
TRBJ2-5 - TRBV4-2 TRBD2 16 CASSQRLAGFGETQYF TGTGCCAGCAGCCAAAGACTAGCGGGATTTGGGGAGACCCAGTACTTC
TRBJ1-1 - TRBV6-5 TRBD1 12 CASSTGDTEAFF TGTGCCAGCAGCACAGGGGACACTGAAGCTTTCTTT
TRBJ2-4 - TRBV6-2/TRBV6-3 TRBD2 14 CASSTGGGKNIQYF TGTGCCAGCAGCACGGGCGGGGGCAAAAACATTCAGTACTTC
TRBJ2-1 - TRBV7-9 TRBD2 12 CASSPSGAEQFF TGTGCCAGCAGCCCGAGCGGGGCCGAGCAGTTCTTC
TRBJ1-1 - TRBV7-6 - 13 CASSLGISTEAFF TGTGCCAGCAGCTTAGGTATTTCCACTGAAGCTTTCTTT
TRBJ2-1 - TRBV6-4 - 15 CASSAVRGSYNEQFF TGTGCCAGCAGTGCGGTGCGAGGCTCCTACAATGAGCAGTTCTTC
TRBJ1-6 - TRBV4-3 TRBD1 20 CASSQEMGQYSRSYNSPLHF TGCGCCAGCAGCCAAGAGATGGGACAGTACTCCCGAAGCTATAATTCACCCCTCCACTTT
TRBJ2-7 - TRBV7-2 - 13 CASTRNPDYEQYF TGTGCCAGCACCCGGAACCCGGACTACGAGCAGTACTTC
TRBJ1-1 - TRBV5-4 - 14 CASSLYRQNTEAFF TGTGCCAGCAGCTTGTACCGACAGAACACTGAAGCTTTCTTT
TRBJ2-1 - TRBV25-1 TRBD2 18 CASSEFLSTSSSYNEQFF TGTGCCAGCAGTGAATTTCTATCGACTAGCAGCTCCTACAATGAGCAGTTCTTC
TRBJ2-1 - TRBV7-6 TRBD1 15 CASSNSGTGNNEQFF TGTGCCAGCAGCAACTCCGGGACAGGGAACAATGAGCAGTTCTTC
TRBJ2-2 - TRBV3-1/TRBV3-2 TRBD2 18 CASSQDWGLAGPTGELFF TGTGCCAGCAGCCAAGACTGGGGGCTAGCGGGACCCACCGGGGAGCTGTTTTTT
TRBJ2-5 few TRBV7-3 - 13 CASSQTIKETQYF TGTGCCAGCAGTCAAACAATAAAAGAGACCCAGTACTTC
TRBJ1-4 - TRBV28 - 12 CASSPGDEKLFF TGTGCCAGCAGTCCAGGGGATGAAAAACTGTTTTTT
TRBJ2-5 - TRBV10-1 - 14 CASSRGGQQETQYF TGCGCCAGCAGCCGGGGGGGACAGCAAGAGACCCAGTACTTC
TRBJ1-2 - TRBV12-3/TRBV12-4 - 13 CASNTGRFYGYTF TGTGCCAGCAACACAGGGAGATTCTATGGCTACACCTTC
TRBJ2-7 - TRBV6-5 - 15 CASSYSSAASYEQYF TGTGCCAGCAGTTACTCTTCGGCGGCCTCATACGAGCAGTACTTC
TRBJ2-7 once TRBV29-1 - 10 CSVADGEQYF TGCAGCGTTGCGGACGGGGAGCAGTACTTC
TRBJ1-6 - TRBV25-1 - 14 CASRASGTSSPLHF TGTGCCAGCAGAGCTTCGGGAACTAGCTCACCCCTCCACTTT
TRBJ2-6 - TRBV5-1 - 19 CASSYQPFTPLSGANVLTF TGCGCCAGCAGCTATCAACCTTTTACCCCCCTGTCTGGGGCCAACGTCCTGACTTTC
TRBJ1-2 - TRBV2 - 15 CASSQTWLANYGYTF TGTGCCAGCAGTCAAACTTGGCTAGCTAACTATGGCTACACCTTC
TRBJ2-7 - TRBV6-5 TRBD2 15 CASSYTGLARYEQYF TGTGCCAGCAGTTACACTGGACTAGCGAGGTACGAGCAGTACTTC
TRBJ1-2 - TRBV2 - 13 CASEGDIFYGYTF TGTGCCAGCGAAGGAGACATTTTCTATGGCTACACCTTC
TRBJ2-5 - TRBV19 TRBD2 15 CASSVLAGGLETQYF TGTGCCAGTAGTGTTTTAGCGGGGGGGCTAGAGACCCAGTACTTC